A single sample gave rise to the 26 T cell receptor beta chains below, sequenced in a study of blood T cell repertoires in COVID-19. Libraries were prepared by immunoSEQ multiplex PCR; TCRdb keeps only in-frame clonotypes and omits some of them. The sample lists roughly 180,000 clones, 85% to 90% seen once, with 6.5% to 10% in the top ten. Sequenced sample: peripheral blood. The receptors derive from a woman aged 60-75 years with acute or convalescent COVID-19.

The genes are TRBV28 and TRBJ2-5, with TRBD2 matching 12 bases. Germline values: CDR1 MDHEN, CDR2 SYDVKM. With 5 bases clipped from V and 6 bases from J, the junction kept 7 bases outside the gene matches. The CDR3 runs 15 residues. Here the CDR3 reads CASSDGLAGLKTQYF. The CDR3 coding sequence is TGTGCCAGCAGTGATGGACTAGCGGGATTGAAGACCCAGTACTTC.

The chain employs TRBV3-1 (or the pseudogene TRBV3-2) and TRBJ1-1; 8 bases map to TRBD1. The CDR3 is made up of 14 amino acids. Germline V gene data show CDR1 as LGHDT and CDR2 as YNNKEL (reference sequence). The V and J ends lost 4 bases and 3 bases, in that order; junction bases with no gene match: 4. CDR3 DNA sequence: TGTGCCAGCAGCCCTCAGGGGGCCTACACTGAAGCTTTCTTT. It yields the protein CASSPQGAYTEAFF.

The chain employs TRBV7-3 and TRBJ2-3, with 7 bases matching TRBD2. Germline CDR1 SGHTA, CDR2 FQGTGA. CDR3 size: 17 residues. V was pared by 1 base and J by 1 base, with 8 bases of the junction left unmatched. The DNA of the CDR3 is TGTGCCAGCAGCTTAAAAACATTGAGCGGGGGCACAGATACGCAGTATTTT. It yields the protein CASSLKTLSGGTDTQYF. The full variable domain, rest sourced from reference TRBV7-3 and TRBJ2-3, is GAGVSQTPSNKVTEKGKYVELRCDPISGHTALYWYRQSLGQGPEFLIYFQGTGAADDSGLPNDRFFAVRPEGSVSTLKIQRTERGDSAVYLCASSLKTLSGGTDTQYFGPGTRLTVL.

V is TRBV19 and J is TRBJ1-5; D uncertain. V was trimmed by 0 bases and J by 1 base, leaving 7 bases between them. This CDR3 contains 15 residues. CDR1 is LNHDA, CDR2 SQIVND, per germline (reference sequence). CDR3: CASSIDPFSNQPQHF. The CDR3 nucleotides read TGTGCCAGTAGTATAGACCCCTTCAGCAATCAGCCCCAGCATTTT. Variable domain in full (rest from reference TRBV19 and TRBJ1-5): DGGITQSPKYLFRKEGQNVTLSCEQNLNHDAMYWYRQDPGQGLRLIYYSQIVNDFQKGDIAEGYSVSREKKESFPLTVTSAQKNPTAFYLCASSIDPFSNQPQHFGDGTRLSIL.

This clone has just a few counts. The chain joins TRBV24-1 to TRBJ2-3; 7 bases map to TRBD1. V gave up 6 bases and J gave up 4 bases; unmatched junction bases: 12. Germline V gives CDR1 KGHDR, CDR2 SFDVKD. The CDR3 totals 16 residues. The CDR3 region is CATSSPRTGGADTQYF. The CDR3 DNA follows: TGTGCCACCAGTTCGCCCAGGACAGGTGGGGCAGATACGCAGTATTTT.

This clone was recorded only once. The junction differs from germline at one of its ends, possibly a read error. The chain links TRBV7-7 to TRBJ2-5, with 10 bases lining up with TRBD1. Per germline, CDR1 SSHAT and CDR2 FNYEAQ (reference sequence). The CDR3 sequence is 14 residues long. CDR3 sequence (DNA): TGTGCTAGCAGCCCTGACAGGGGGCAGGGGACCCAGTACTTC. Translating it yields CASSPDRGQGTQYF.

The V and J genes are TRBV9 and TRBJ2-2, with D perhaps TRBD2 (6 bases). The V gene's germline CDR1 is SGDLS and CDR2 YYNGEE. There are 16 residues in the CDR3. The ends were cut back, 3 bases at V and 4 bases at J, with 16 bases in the middle. This CDR3 is CASSADRGSGTGELFF. The CDR3 DNA follows: TGTGCCAGCAGCGCCGACCGGGGGTCGGGCACCGGGGAGCTGTTTTTT.

The chain links TRBV2 to TRBJ1-5; D not certain. V lost 6 bases and J lost 3, with 12 bases in between. The CDR3 has 14 amino acids. Germline CDR1 SNHLY, CDR2 FYNNEI. This CDR3 reads CASSLSMANQPQHF. The CDR3 nucleotides read TGTGCCAGCAGCCTGTCCATGGCCAATCAGCCCCAGCATTTT.

This chain's CDR3 is CAWSGRVAGGNIQYF. The CDR3 nucleotides read TGTGCCTGGAGTGGAAGGGTAGCGGGAGGGAACATTCAGTACTTC. The rearrangement uses TRBV30 and TRBJ2-4; 11 bases match TRBD2. The V gene end was trimmed by 1 base and the J gene end by 7 bases; junction bases not matched to a gene: 6. Looked up from germline, CDR1 is GTSNPN and CDR2 is SVGIG (reference sequence). The CDR3 is made up of 15 amino acids. Drawing the rest from reference TRBV30 and TRBJ2-4, the complete variable domain is SQTIHQWPATLVQPVGSPLSLECTVEGTSNPNLYWYRQAAGRGLQLLFYSVGIGQISSEVPQNLSASRPQDRQFILSSKKLLLSDSGFYLCAWSGRVAGGNIQYFGAGTRLSVL.

This chain links TRBV19 with TRBJ2-1, with 9 nucleotides matching TRBD2. This CDR3 comprises 15 residues. The ends lost 5 bases at V and 2 bases at J; junction bases unmatched: 4. The germline gives CDR1 LNHDA, CDR2 SQIVND (reference sequence). The chain's CDR3 is CASSAGTSPYNEQFF. The CDR3 bases are TGTGCCAGTAGTGCCGGGACTAGCCCCTACAATGAGCAGTTCTTC.

The CDR3 region is CASSLVGLAATDTQYF. CDR3 DNA: TGTGCCAGCAGTTTAGTGGGACTAGCGGCCACAGATACGCAGTATTTT. The V gene is TRBV27, the J gene TRBJ2-3; TRBD2 matches at 11 bases. The CDR3 contains 16 residues. The germline gives CDR1 MNHEY, CDR2 SMNVEV (reference sequence). With V trimmed by 2 bases and J by 2 bases, 3 bases remained unmatched.

V is TRBV29-1 and J is TRBJ1-2; a possible D gene is TRBD1 (5 bases). The CDR3 spans 12 residues. The ends were cut back, 6 bases at V and 7 bases at J, with 15 bases in the middle. Per the germline V gene, CDR1 is SQVTM and CDR2 is ANQGSEA. The CDR3 nucleotides are TGCAGCGTCATGGGGGGGAATGGTGGCTACACCTTC. It codes for CSVMGGNGGYTF. Filled out from reference TRBV29-1 and TRBJ1-2, the complete variable domain reads SAVISQKPSRDICQRGTSLTIQCQVDSQVTMMFWYRQQPGQSLTLIATANQGSEATYESGFVIDKFPISRPNLTFSTLTVSNMSPEDSSIYLCSVMGGNGGYTFGSGTRLTVV.

J is TRBJ1-5 and V is TRBV2; 9 bases are shared with TRBD1. V lost 6 bases to trimming and J lost 4 bases; unmatched junction nucleotides: 4. Germline CDR1 is SNHLY and CDR2 is FYNNEI. The CDR3 spans 14 residues. This CDR3 reads CASSYGQGNQPQHF. The CDR3 DNA reads TGTGCCAGCAGCTACGGACAGGGGAATCAGCCCCAGCATTTT.

This clone was picked up many times. The identical CDR3 is also encoded by other nucleotide sequences in the sample. This rearrangement joins TRBV5-4 to TRBJ1-2; 7 nucleotides match TRBD1. The V gene's germline CDR1 is SGHNT and CDR2 YYREEE (reference sequence). The CDR3 has 15 amino acids. V gave up 0 bases and J gave up 3 bases; unmatched junction bases: 5. The DNA of the CDR3 is TGTGCCAGCAGCTTGGGACAGGGTGGGTACTATGGCTACACCTTC. This codes for CASSLGQGGYYGYTF.

This rearrangement joins TRBV9 to TRBJ2-1; 14 nucleotides line up with TRBD2. Germline CDR1 is SGDLS and CDR2 is YYNGEE. Trimming at V came to 4 bases and at J to 7 bases, leaving 10 bases not matched to a gene. This CDR3 contains 17 residues. CDR3 region: CASSFGTSGGHGNEQFF. Written as DNA, the CDR3 is TGTGCCAGCAGCTTCGGGACTAGCGGGGGACATGGGAATGAGCAGTTCTTC.

This clone was found a few times. The rearrangement joins TRBV11-3 to TRBJ2-3; no clear D gene. CDR1 and CDR2 (germline): SGHNT, YENEEA. The CDR3 spans 11 residues. V was clipped by 5 bases and J by 3 bases, with 3 bases between them. The CDR3 DNA follows: TGTGCCAGCAGCCTGACAGATACGCAGTATTTT. Protein: CASSLTDTQYF.

This clone was seen just once. The chain combines TRBV10-3 with TRBJ1-1; perhaps TRBD1 as D (5 bases). Germline V gene lookup returns CDR1 ENHRY and CDR2 SYGVKD. The V end lost 7 bases, the J end lost 2 bases, and 11 bases lay between the germline ends. The CDR3 has 13 residues. The DNA of the CDR3 is TGTGCCATCACCCGACAGATAAACACTGAAGCTTTCTTT. Its translation: CAITRQINTEAFF.

J is TRBJ2-3 and V is TRBV9; 10 bases match TRBD2. The germline gives CDR1 SGDLS, CDR2 YYNGEE. V lost 4 bases and J lost 5; bases outside the gene matches: 4. The CDR3 sequence is 14 residues long. The DNA of the CDR3 is TGTGCCAGCAGCATCGGACTAGCGGTAGATACGCAGTATTTT. This encodes CASSIGLAVDTQYF.

V is TRBV5-6 and J is TRBJ1-1; TRBD1 matches at 9 bases. V shed 3 bases and J 10 bases; nucleotides not matched to a gene: 10. Germline V CDR1 and CDR2: SGHDT, YYEEEE. CDR3 length equals 14 residues. Written as DNA, the CDR3 is TGTGCCAGCAGCTCCCCGGGACAGGGTTTATCAGCTTTCTTT. This gives the protein CASSSPGQGLSAFF.

The chain combines TRBV6-2 or TRBV6-3 with TRBJ2-3, with 14 bases matching TRBD2. The CDR3 runs 16 residues. Germline CDR1 is MNHEY and CDR2 is SVGEGT. V was clipped by 6 bases and J by 4 bases; unmatched bases: 6. CDR3 loop: CASSPRLAGGPDTQYF. DNA for the CDR3: TGTGCCAGCAGCCCCAGACTAGCGGGAGGGCCAGATACGCAGTATTTT.

The chain combines TRBV2 with TRBJ2-7; 8 positions agree with TRBD2. From germline, CDR1 is SNHLY and CDR2 FYNNEI. CDR3 length: 14 residues. Trimming cost V 4 bases and J 6 bases; bases outside gene matches: 8. The CDR3 protein is CASSAGTRGLEQYF. The DNA for the CDR3 is TGTGCCAGCAGTGCCGGGACTAGGGGTCTCGAGCAGTACTTC.

The genes are TRBV3-1 (or the pseudogene TRBV3-2) and TRBJ1-4, with 7 bases matching TRBD1. J was trimmed by 5 bases and V by 6 bases; bases with no gene match: 3. The V gene's germline CDR1 is LGHDT and CDR2 YNNKEL (reference sequence). This CDR3 has 13 residues. The CDR3 DNA sequence: TGTGCCAGCAGGGGACAGCCCAATGAAAAACTGTTTTTT. Protein: CASRGQPNEKLFF.

This clone was counted between two and nine times. The genes are TRBV5-1 and TRBJ1-1, with 8 bases that match TRBD1. This CDR3 comprises 18 residues. J was trimmed by 2 bases and V by 4 bases; bases with no gene match: 16. Germline CDR1 is SGHRS and CDR2 is YFSETQ. CDR3 amino acids: CASSQWTGTRGGNTEAFF. The CDR3, as DNA: TGCGCCAGCAGCCAATGGACAGGGACCCGAGGGGGCAACACTGAAGCTTTCTTT.

This chain uses TRBV6-1 with TRBJ2-4; 7 bases are a match to TRBD1. Looked up from germline, CDR1 is MNHNS and CDR2 is SASEGT. The ends lost 3 bases at V and 5 bases at J; junction bases unmatched: 1. The CDR3 length is 13 residues. This CDR3 is CASSEGTENIQYF. In nucleotides, the CDR3 is TGTGCCAGCAGTGAGGGGACAGAAAACATTCAGTACTTC.

The V and J genes are TRBV9 and TRBJ1-2, with TRBD1 matching 8 bases. The length of the CDR3 is 14 residues. The J segment lost 0 bases and the V segment lost 3 bases, leaving 1 base of the junction unmatched. Per the germline V gene, CDR1 is SGDLS and CDR2 is YYNGEE. CDR3 nucleotide sequence: TGTGCCAGCAGCGCGGGACAGGCTAACTATGGCTACACCTTC. This sequence encodes CASSAGQANYGYTF.

V usage is TRBV19 and J usage is TRBJ1-1; 8 bases align to TRBD1. CDR1 is LNHDA and CDR2 is SQIVND in the germline V gene (reference sequence). CDR3 length: 14 residues. J was trimmed by 2 bases and V by 6 bases; bases with no gene match: 5. CDR3 nucleotides: TGTGCCAGTAGAGGGGACAGGAGTAACACTGAAGCTTTCTTT. Protein product: CASRGDRSNTEAFF. Drawing the rest from reference TRBV19 and TRBJ1-1, the complete variable domain is DGGITQSPKYLFRKEGQNVTLSCEQNLNHDAMYWYRQDPGQGLRLIYYSQIVNDFQKGDIAEGYSVSREKKESFPLTVTSAQKNPTAFYLCASRGDRSNTEAFFGQGTRLTVV.